The 29 T cell receptor beta chains below come from one sample, sequenced in a study of CD8+CD57+ T cells in acquired aplastic anemia. Patients sequenced had flow cytometry evidence of CD8+CD57+ cell expansion. Template material for TCR beta VDJ and CDR3 profiling consisted of genomic DNA. TCRdb itself ran the reads through MiXCR, one entry per CDR3 protein. Here the sample spans 150,000 to 200,000 distinct CDR3 sequences, around 50% being singletons. Sequenced input: sorted CD4+, CD8+, or CD8+CD57+ T cells (not recorded which) from PBMCs. Receptors were obtained from a human donor with aplastic anemia.

This clonotype was recorded a few times. The V call is TRBV10-3, the J call TRBJ2-5; TRBD1 agrees at 10 bases. Trimming at V came to 8 bases and at J to 5 bases, leaving 8 bases not matched to a gene. This CDR3 is 14 amino acids long. Germline V CDR1 and CDR2: ENHRY, SYGVKD. The CDR3 DNA follows: TGTGCCATCCGGGACAGGGGAGATGCGGAGACCCAGTACTTC. It specifies CAIRDRGDAETQYF.

This clonotype was counted at least ten times. The rearrangement uses TRBV2 and TRBJ1-1, with unresolved D. The V gene's germline CDR1 is SNHLY and CDR2 FYNNEI. V shed 4 bases and J shed 0 bases, with 9 bases lying between them. The CDR3 is made up of 14 amino acids. The CDR3 spells CASSADTLNTEAFF. DNA for the CDR3: TGTGCCAGCAGTGCCGACACCTTGAACACTGAAGCTTTCTTT.

In its sample, this clonotype was seen many times. The chain uses TRBV5-1 and TRBJ1-4; 8 bases agree with TRBD1. Germline lookup yields CDR1 SGHRS and CDR2 YFSETQ. With 3 bases clipped from V and 8 bases from J, the junction kept 9 bases outside the gene matches. This CDR3 region has 15 residues. The CDR3 reads CASSSWDRKDEKLFF. DNA for the CDR3: TGCGCCAGCAGCTCCTGGGACAGGAAGGACGAAAAACTGTTTTTT.

There are many counts of this clonotype. The gene calls are TRBV25-1 and TRBJ2-7; 7 bases fit TRBD1. CDR1 MGHDK and CDR2 SYGVNS come from the germline V gene. V lost 2 bases, J lost 2 bases, and 9 bases stayed unmatched. The CDR3 consists of 16 residues. As DNA, the CDR3 is TGTGCCAGCAGTGAAGCTTACCGGGACAGAACCTACGAGCAGTACTTC. Encoded protein: CASSEAYRDRTYEQYF.

This clonotype was seen many times. V is TRBV5-1 and J is TRBJ1-1; a weak D match, TRBD1 (6 bases). V gave up 2 bases and J gave up 1 base, with 12 bases separating them. This CDR3 comprises 15 residues. From germline, CDR1 is SGHRS and CDR2 YFSETQ. In DNA, the CDR3 is TGCGCCAGCAGCTTACAACAGGGTGGGAACACTGAAGCTTTCTTT. The encoded protein is CASSLQQGGNTEAFF.

This clonotype was seen many times. The chain has TRBV19 and TRBJ1-1; D ambiguous. The length of the CDR3 is 14 residues. Germline V gene data show CDR1 as LNHDA and CDR2 as SQIVND (reference sequence). Trimming removed 6 bases from V and 0 bases from J, with 11 bases in between. The CDR3 is CASSTSGMNTEAFF. CDR3 DNA: TGTGCCAGTAGCACCTCCGGGATGAACACTGAAGCTTTCTTT.

Ten or more counts support this clonotype. V and J are TRBV20-1 and TRBJ1-1, with 9 bases that match TRBD1. J was trimmed by 1 base and V by 2 bases; bases with no gene match: 8. Germline V gene lookup returns CDR1 DFQATT and CDR2 SNEGSKA (reference sequence). CDR3 length: 16 residues. The CDR3 sequence is CSARNPRTGENTEAFF. Written as DNA, the CDR3 is TGCAGTGCTAGAAATCCTCGGACAGGGGAGAACACTGAAGCTTTCTTT.

The chain is built from TRBV2 and TRBJ2-4, with D possibly TRBD1 on 6 matching bases. V was shortened by 0 bases and J by 6 bases, with 18 bases between the two germline ends. CDR1 is SNHLY and CDR2 is FYNNEI in the germline V gene. The CDR3 is 17 residues long. This chain's CDR3 is CASSEALIQGLRNIQYF. The CDR3 region has the DNA TGTGCCAGCAGTGAAGCGCTGATCCAGGGGTTGCGAAACATTCAGTACTTC.

This clonotype was counted ten times or more. The chain carries TRBV27 and TRBJ1-6, with D maybe TRBD1 (5 bases). The germline V gene encodes CDR1 MNHEY and CDR2 SMNVEV (reference sequence). This CDR3 spans 15 amino acids. Trimming left V 7 bases short and J 5 bases short, with 15 bases between. CDR3 DNA: TGTGCCAGCACCCTCGCCCGGGACCATAATTCACCCCTCCACTTT. It codes for CASTLARDHNSPLHF.

The genes are TRBV7-9 and TRBJ2-3; D remains unclear. V lost 5 bases to trimming and J lost 6 bases, with 6 bases between them. Germline V gene sequence: CDR1 SEHNR, CDR2 FQNEAQ (reference sequence). CDR3 length equals 11 residues. CDR3 DNA sequence: TGTGCCAGCAGCCAGCCGGATACGCAGTATTTT. Its translation is CASSQPDTQYF.

V and J are TRBV7-3 and TRBJ1-4; 8 nucleotides agree with TRBD1. V gave up 8 bases and J gave up 6 bases; unmatched junction bases: 5. This CDR3 has 13 residues. Germline V CDR1 and CDR2: SGHTA, FQGTGA. The CDR3 spells CASQGAMDEKLFF. The CDR3 DNA reads as TGTGCCAGCCAGGGGGCGATGGATGAAAAACTGTTTTTT. Combining the CDR3 with reference TRBV7-3 and TRBJ1-4 gives the whole variable domain GAGVSQTPSNKVTEKGKYVELRCDPISGHTALYWYRQSLGQGPEFLIYFQGTGAADDSGLPNDRFFAVRPEGSVSTLKIQRTERGDSAVYLCASQGAMDEKLFFGSGTQLSVL.

This clonotype appeared many times. The gene calls are TRBV19 and TRBJ1-2; D unclear. Germline V gene data show CDR1 as LNHDA and CDR2 as SQIVND (reference sequence). V was trimmed by 4 bases and J by 4 bases, leaving 16 bases between them. There are 15 residues in the CDR3. CDR3 sequence (DNA): TGTGCCAGTAGTAAGAGAGGATCTCATTTCTATGGCTACACCTTC. Protein product: CASSKRGSHFYGYTF.

This clonotype was counted ten times or more. The chain couples TRBV6-5 to TRBJ2-5; tentatively, D is TRBD1 or TRBD2 (5 bases each). The CDR3 length is 14 residues. V lost 4 bases to trimming and J lost 5 bases, with 14 bases between them. Per germline, CDR1 MNHEY and CDR2 SVGAGI. The CDR3 nucleotides are TGTGCCAGCAGTTTTGGACTGTCAGGGGAGACCCAGTACTTC. Protein: CASSFGLSGETQYF.

This chain uses TRBV2 with TRBJ1-5, with D uncertain. Germline V gives CDR1 SNHLY, CDR2 FYNNEI. With 0 bases removed from V and 7 bases from J, the gap between germline ends came to 19 bases. This CDR3 spans 17 amino acids. The CDR3: CASSEAKGQGRRQPQHF. CDR3 nucleotides: TGTGCCAGCAGTGAAGCGAAGGGCCAAGGGCGGCGGCAGCCCCAGCATTTT. Variable domain in full (rest from reference TRBV2 and TRBJ1-5): EPEVTQTPSHQVTQMGQEVILRCVPISNHLYFYWYRQILGQKVEFLVSFYNNEISEKSEIFDDQFSVERPDGSNFTLKIRSTKLEDSAMYFCASSEAKGQGRRQPQHFGDGTRLSIL.

The chain employs TRBV24-1 and TRBJ2-7; TRBD1 aligns across 7 bases. Germline V gene data show CDR1 as KGHDR and CDR2 as SFDVKD. Trimming at V came to 9 bases and at J to 7 bases, leaving 2 bases not matched to a gene. The CDR3 spans 10 residues. The CDR3 nucleotides are TGTGCCACCTGGACAGGAGAGCAGTACTTC. It translates to CATWTGEQYF.

Points on this clonotype: A much larger clone sits a single nucleotide away, making a read error possible. The chain uses TRBV30 and TRBJ1-2, with 10 bases fitting TRBD1. Germline V lookup: CDR1 GTSNPN, CDR2 SVGIG (reference sequence). The CDR3 length is 12 residues. The CDR3 coding sequence is TGTGCTGTGACAGGGGGCACCTATGGCTACACCTTC. Protein sequence: CAVTGGTYGYTF.

This chain connects TRBV6-1 to TRBJ1-6; D is uncertain. The V gene's germline CDR1 is MNHNS and CDR2 SASEGT. With 3 bases removed from V and 0 bases from J, the gap between germline ends came to 6 bases. This CDR3 has 15 residues. The DNA of the CDR3 is TGTGCCAGCAGTGAGGGGAGCTCCTATAATTCACCCCTCCACTTT. The encoded protein is CASSEGSSYNSPLHF.

This clonotype was seen at least ten times. The rearrangement uses TRBV6-1 and TRBJ2-7; 9 bases fit TRBD2. This CDR3 contains 15 residues. The V and J ends lost 4 bases and 1 base, in that order; junction bases with no gene match: 5. Germline V gene lookup returns CDR1 MNHNS and CDR2 SASEGT. The CDR3 nucleotides read TGTGCCAGCAGTGCTTATAGCGGGGGTTCCTACGAGCAGTACTTC. Its protein is CASSAYSGGSYEQYF.

This clonotype was detected ten times or more. This chain connects TRBV20-1 to TRBJ1-5; D not certain. There are 14 residues in the CDR3. Looked up from germline, CDR1 is DFQATT and CDR2 is SNEGSKA (reference sequence). V gave up 1 base and J gave up 0 bases, with 7 bases separating them. CDR3 residues: CSARVGNSNQPQHF. The CDR3 DNA reads as TGCAGTGCTAGAGTCGGGAATAGCAATCAGCCCCAGCATTTT.

Points on this clonotype: The limits of the CDR3 on the DNA are not certain, so only TCRdb's listed CDR3 is given. The rearrangement joins TRBV25-1 to TRBJ1-1; whether TRBD1, the table's D call, matches the DNA was not checked. Germline CDR1 and CDR2: MGHDK and SYGVNS. Including both end residues, the CDR3 is 16 amino acids long. CDR3 residues: CACSASRTGMNTEAFF.

This clonotype was found once. The conserved phenylalanine or tryptophan normally closing the CDR3 is absent here, so this likely arose from a read error. V gene TRBV6-1 combines with J gene TRBJ2-5, with D maybe TRBD1 (6 bases). CDR1 is MNHNS, CDR2 SASEGT, per germline. The CDR3 has 13 amino acids. Trimming took off 6 bases at V and 4 bases at J, with 12 bases between the two ends. This CDR3 is CASSVTGIETQYL. The CDR3 DNA sequence: TGTGCCAGCAGCGTTACAGGGATAGAGACCCAGTACCTC.

J is TRBJ2-3 and V is TRBV12-5, with TRBD1 matching over 8 bases. The V gene end was trimmed by 1 base and the J gene end by 3 bases; junction bases not matched to a gene: 3. The germline V gene has CDR1 LGHNT and CDR2 FRNRAP. CDR3 length: 15 amino acids. In DNA, the CDR3 is TGTGCTAGTGGTTTGGGGACAGGGCAGACAGATACGCAGTATTTT. The encoded protein is CASGLGTGQTDTQYF.

The J gene is TRBJ1-2, the V gene TRBV24-1; tentative D call: TRBD1 (5 bases). Germline V lookup: CDR1 KGHDR, CDR2 SFDVKD. The CDR3 totals 12 residues. Trimming left V 5 bases short and J 4 bases short, with 7 bases between. Here the CDR3 DNA reads TGTGCCACCAGTGTCCAGGGCTATGGCTACACCTTC. It yields the protein CATSVQGYGYTF.

The chain recombines TRBV28 with TRBJ2-5; weak D call: TRBD1 (5 bases). There are 14 residues in the CDR3. The V end was cut by 2 bases, the J end by 1 base, with 8 bases between. CDR1 is MDHEN and CDR2 is SYDVKM in the germline V gene. The CDR3 nucleotides read TGTGCCAGCAGTTTAGCAGGGTCCCAAGAGACCCAGTACTTC. This sequence encodes CASSLAGSQETQYF.

About this clonotype: At one end, the junction sequence differs from germline, possibly due to a read error. V is TRBV13 and J is TRBJ2-7; 8 nucleotides match TRBD1. This CDR3 has 15 residues. The germline V gene has CDR1 PRHDT and CDR2 FYEKMQ (reference sequence). The CDR3 DNA follows: TGTGCCAGCAGCTTGGATAGGACAGGGCGGTACGGGCAGTACTTC. This translates into CASSLDRTGRYGQYF. The full variable domain, completed using reference TRBV13 and TRBJ2-7, is AAGVIQSPRHLIKEKRETATLKCYPIPRHDTVYWYQQGPGQDPQFLISFYEKMQSDKGSIPDRFSAQQFSDYHSELNMSSLELGDSALYFCASSLDRTGRYGQYFGPGTRLTVT.

CDR3 residues: CASSLFVLGGLRTEAFF. In DNA, the CDR3 is TGTGCCAGCAGCTTGTTTGTTTTGGGGGGTTTGAGGACTGAAGCTTTCTTT. The chain employs TRBV5-6 and TRBJ1-1; D perhaps matches TRBD1 (5 bases). Trimming pared 1 base from V and 5 bases from J, leaving 21 bases between. This CDR3 spans 17 amino acids. Per the germline V gene, CDR1 is SGHDT and CDR2 is YYEEEE.

The table lists this clonotype with a few counts. A read error may account for a junction end that differs from germline. This CDR3 reads CASSLEGRETQYF. CDR3 nucleotide sequence: TGTGCTAGCAGCTTAGAGGGGAGGGAGACCCAGTACTTC. This chain connects TRBV7-7 to TRBJ2-5; the D gene is possibly TRBD2 (6 bases). This CDR3 spans 13 amino acids. The V gene's germline CDR1 is SSHAT and CDR2 FNYEAQ (reference sequence).

The chain has TRBV7-2 and TRBJ2-7; D remains ambiguous. Germline assignment: CDR1 SGHTA and CDR2 FQGNSA. V lost 5 bases to trimming and J lost 4 bases, with 12 bases between them. The CDR3 is made up of 13 amino acids. The CDR3 sequence is CASSDTDPYEQYF. The CDR3 DNA is TGTGCCAGCAGCGATACAGATCCTTACGAGCAGTACTTC.

This clonotype was seen repeatedly, ten times or more. The gene calls are TRBV15 and TRBJ2-7, with D perhaps being TRBD1 or TRBD2 (6 bases each). The germline gives CDR1 LNHNV, CDR2 YYDKDF (reference sequence). This CDR3 is 16 amino acids long. Trimming took off 3 bases at V and 2 bases at J, with 17 bases between the two ends. The chain's CDR3 is CATSRNGGGNAYEQYF. The DNA of the CDR3 is TGTGCCACCAGCAGGAATGGGGGCGGGAACGCCTACGAGCAGTACTTC.